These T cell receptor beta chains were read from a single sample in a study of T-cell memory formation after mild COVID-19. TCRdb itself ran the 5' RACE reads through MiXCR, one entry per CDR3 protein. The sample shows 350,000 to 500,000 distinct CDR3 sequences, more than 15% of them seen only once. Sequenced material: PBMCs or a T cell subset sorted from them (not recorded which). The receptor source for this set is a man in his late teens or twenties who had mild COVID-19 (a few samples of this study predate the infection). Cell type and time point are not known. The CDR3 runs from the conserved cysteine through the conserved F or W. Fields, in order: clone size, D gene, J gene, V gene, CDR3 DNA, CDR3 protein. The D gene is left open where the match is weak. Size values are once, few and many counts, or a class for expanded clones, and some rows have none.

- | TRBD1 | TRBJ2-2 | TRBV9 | TGTGCCAGCAGCGTAGACGGCAGGGGGACCACCGGGGAGCTGTTTTTT | CASSVDGRGTTGELFF
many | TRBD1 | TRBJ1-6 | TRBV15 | TGTGCCACCAGCACACGACAGGGTCAAAATTCACCCCTCCACTTT | CATSTRQGQNSPLHF
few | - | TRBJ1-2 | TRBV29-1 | TGCAGCGTTGCTGGACAGTGGTCCTATGGCTACACCTTC | CSVAGQWSYGYTF
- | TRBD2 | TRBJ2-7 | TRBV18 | TGTGCCAGCTCGAGGTGGGGGGGCTACGAGCAGTACTTC | CASSRWGGYEQYF
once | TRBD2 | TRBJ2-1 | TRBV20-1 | TGCAGTGCTAGCTTGGGACTAGCCCTGGGTGGGGAGCAGTTCTTC | CSASLGLALGGEQFF
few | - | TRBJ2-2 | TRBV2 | TGTGCCAGCAGTAGGCAAACCAACACCGGGGAGCTGTTTTTT | CASSRQTNTGELFF
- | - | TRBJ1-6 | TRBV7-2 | TGTGCCAGCAGCCCCCTCTTGATGGGCCAATCACCCCTCCACTTT | CASSPLLMGQSPLHF
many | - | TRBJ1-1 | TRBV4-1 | TGCGCCAGCAGGGGGCTCACTGAAGCTTTCTTT | CASRGLTEAFF
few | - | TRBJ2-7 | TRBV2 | TGTGCCAGCAGTGATGCCGGGTTCGGCTACGAGCAGTACTTC | CASSDAGFGYEQYF
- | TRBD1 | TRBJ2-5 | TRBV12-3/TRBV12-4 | TGTGCCAGCAGCCTTCGCCGACAGGGAGAGACCCAGTACTTC | CASSLRRQGETQYF
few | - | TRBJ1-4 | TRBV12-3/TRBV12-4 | TGTGCCAGCAGTTTACGTGTGGGCCCCCTGGGTGAAAAACTGTTTTTT | CASSLRVGPLGEKLFF
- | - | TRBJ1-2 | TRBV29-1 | TGCAGCGTTCATTCCGTGCTCTATGGCTACACCTTC | CSVHSVLYGYTF
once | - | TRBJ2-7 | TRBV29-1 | TGCAGCGTTGATGGGGAAAGCTCCTACGAGCAGTACTTC | CSVDGESSYEQYF
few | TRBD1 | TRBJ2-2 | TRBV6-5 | TGTGCCAGCAGTGCCGTCGGGACAGGGGCGGGCGGGGAGCTGTTTTTT | CASSAVGTGAGGELFF
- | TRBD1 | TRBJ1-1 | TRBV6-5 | TGTGCCAGCAAGGGACAGGGGCACACTGAAGCTTTCTTT | CASKGQGHTEAFF
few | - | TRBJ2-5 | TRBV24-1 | TGTGCCACCAGTGATATACAAGAGACCCAGTACTTC | CATSDIQETQYF
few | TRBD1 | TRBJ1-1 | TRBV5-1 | TGCGCCAGCAGCTTGGCCGGGACAGAGAACACTGAAGCTTTCTTT | CASSLAGTENTEAFF
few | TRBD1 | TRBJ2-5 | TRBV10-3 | TGTGCCACACACCGGGGACAGGCCCAAGAGACCCAGTACTTC | CATHRGQAQETQYF
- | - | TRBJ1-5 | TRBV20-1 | TGCAGTGCTAGAGAGGGCGTCGGGGGACAGCCCCAGCATTTT | CSAREGVGGQPQHF
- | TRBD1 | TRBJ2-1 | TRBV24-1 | TGTGCCACCAGTGAGCGGACAGGGGGGAGGAATGAGCAGTTCTTC | CATSERTGGRNEQFF